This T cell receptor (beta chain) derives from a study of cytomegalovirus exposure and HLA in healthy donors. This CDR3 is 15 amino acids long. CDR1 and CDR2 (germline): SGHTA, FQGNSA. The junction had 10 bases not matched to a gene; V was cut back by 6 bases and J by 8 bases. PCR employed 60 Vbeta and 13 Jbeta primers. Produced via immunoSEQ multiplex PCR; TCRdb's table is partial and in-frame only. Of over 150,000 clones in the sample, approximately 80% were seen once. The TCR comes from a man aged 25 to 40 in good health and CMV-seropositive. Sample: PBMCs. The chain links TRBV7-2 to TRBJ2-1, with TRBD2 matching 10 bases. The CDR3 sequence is CASRQGLAGDYEQFF. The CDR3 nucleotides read TGTGCCAGCAGGCAGGGGCTAGCGGGAGACTATGAGCAGTTCTTC.